The 2 T cell receptor beta chains below all came from one sample that was sequenced in a study of spatial heterogeneity in lung cancer. TCRdb reanalysed the 5' RACE reads using MiXCR and keeps one entry per CDR3 protein. Of around 47,000 distinct CDR3 sequences listed, less than 9.5% are singletons. The time point: blood at routine non-recurrence follow-up after resection. Sequencing covered unsorted whole RNA taken from tumor, nontumor lung or frozen PBMC. This specimen consisted of PBMCs, obtained at follow-up. The receptors stem from a female donor with early-stage non-small cell lung cancer.

This clonotype was seen a few times. The CDR3: CATKPDGNTGELFF. The DNA for the CDR3 is TGTGCCACCAAACCGGACGGGAACACCGGGGAGCTGTTTTTT. V usage is TRBV15 and J usage is TRBJ2-2; no firm D call. This CDR3 region has 14 residues. Germline CDR1 LNHNV, CDR2 YYDKDF (reference sequence). Trimming took off 7 bases at V and 1 base at J, with 10 bases between the two ends.

This clonotype was seen ten or more times. V is TRBV7-9 and J is TRBJ1-1; D not certain. The V end was cut by 4 bases, the J end by 0 bases, with 9 bases between. The CDR3 runs to 14 residues. Germline CDR1 is SEHNR and CDR2 is FQNEAQ (reference sequence). CDR3 sequence (DNA): TGTGCCAGCAGCTCCGGACTTATGAACACTGAAGCTTTCTTT. Its protein product is CASSSGLMNTEAFF.